Below, 14 T cell receptor beta chains from the same sample are listed, as sequenced in a study of T-cell memory formation after mild COVID-19 (dated by TCRdb to the early 2020s). The library was prepared using 5' RACE. The sequencer listed for this sample is Illumina NovaSeq 6000. TCRdb reanalyzed the raw reads on its own, using fastp at Q25 for trimming and MiXCR for clone calling, and kept in-frame beta chains. Each entry merges the rows of one CDR3 protein and shows their most common DNA and genes. Present in this sample are some 210,000 distinct CDR3 sequences, about 17% of which were seen just once. The ten most abundant clones make up roughly 2.3% of the sample. The material sequenced was PBMCs or a T cell subset sorted from them (not recorded which). Every receptor here comes from an adult woman who had mild COVID-19 (a few samples of this study predate the infection). The sample titles of this study are shuffled in the database, so cell type and time point are left out; the donor was told from shared clones.

V and J are TRBV5-1 and TRBJ2-1; D might be TRBD1 (5 bases). V was cut by 0 bases and J by 0 bases, with 16 bases left in between. Looked up from germline, CDR1 is SGHRS and CDR2 is YFSETQ. CDR3 length: 18 residues. CDR3: CASSLGVSRVSSYNEQFF. The CDR3 coding sequence is TGCGCCAGCAGCTTGGGCGTCAGCAGGGTTAGCTCCTACAATGAGCAGTTCTTC.

This clonotype was counted many times. This chain links TRBV7-9 with TRBJ2-7; D is unclear. The germline V gene encodes CDR1 SEHNR and CDR2 FQNEAQ (reference sequence). The CDR3 covers 14 residues. Between the trimmed V and J ends, which lost 1 base and 5 bases, there was a span of 12 bases. CDR3 residues: CASSLDQIWNEQYF. The CDR3 region has the DNA TGTGCCAGCAGCTTAGACCAGATTTGGAACGAGCAGTACTTC. Using reference TRBV7-9 and TRBJ2-7 for the parts outside the CDR3, the full variable domain is DTGVSQNPRHKITKRGQNVTFRCDPISEHNRLYWYRQTLGQGPEFLTYFQNEAQLEKSRLLSDRFSAERPKGSFSTLEIQRTEQGDSAMYLCASSLDQIWNEQYFGPGTRLTVT.

Of note for this clonotype: One end of the junction varies from germline; a read error may be responsible. The chain employs TRBV4-3 and TRBJ2-3; D perhaps matches TRBD1 (5 bases). The CDR3 consists of 15 residues. Germline V gives CDR1 LGHNA, CDR2 YSLEER. CDR3 DNA: TGCGCCATCAGCCAAGCTGTAGGGGGCACAGATACGCAGTATTTT. Its translation is CAISQAVGGTDTQYF.

This clonotype was observed a handful of times. The V and J genes are TRBV11-2 and TRBJ1-1; 8 positions match TRBD1. The CDR3 covers 14 residues. J gave up 6 bases and V 3 bases, and 6 bases lay outside the gene matches. Per germline, CDR1 SGHAT and CDR2 FQNNGV. The CDR3 DNA reads TGTGCCAGCAGCTTCGCAGGGGGCGCACCTGAAGCTTTCTTT. This encodes CASSFAGGAPEAFF.

The gene calls are TRBV5-5 and TRBJ1-2; 10 nucleotides agree with TRBD1. CDR1 SGHKS and CDR2 YYEKEE come from the germline V gene (reference sequence). The V gene end was trimmed by 3 bases and the J gene end by 2 bases; junction bases not matched to a gene: 7. There are 16 residues in the CDR3. CDR3 loop: CASSYDLGQGNYGYTF. CDR3 coding DNA: TGTGCCAGCAGCTACGACCTGGGACAGGGGAACTATGGCTACACCTTC.

The chain joins TRBV20-1 to TRBJ1-4; no definite D call. Looked up from germline, CDR1 is DFQATT and CDR2 is SNEGSKA (reference sequence). This CDR3 is built from 13 residues. V was shortened by 6 bases and J by 11 bases, with 19 bases between the two germline ends. The CDR3 DNA sequence: TGCAGTGCCCACCCGTCCCTGAGGCGGAAACTGTTTTTT. This gives the protein CSAHPSLRRKLFF.

The CDR3 reads CASSLQQGRYNEQFF. The CDR3 DNA is TGTGCCAGCAGTTTACAGCAGGGCCGCTACAATGAGCAGTTCTTC. The chain carries TRBV28 and TRBJ2-1; D may be TRBD1 (5 bases). CDR1 is MDHEN, CDR2 SYDVKM, per germline. V lost 2 bases, J lost 3 bases, and 11 bases lay in between. The CDR3 runs 15 residues.

V usage is TRBV5-1 and J usage is TRBJ2-1; 12 nucleotides match TRBD2. Germline V gives CDR1 SGHRS, CDR2 YFSETQ. The CDR3 has 14 amino acids. The V gene end was trimmed by 7 bases and the J gene end by 9 bases; junction bases not matched to a gene: 8. This CDR3 is CASARLAGGGEQFF. The CDR3 nucleotides read TGCGCCAGCGCCCGGCTAGCGGGAGGGGGTGAGCAGTTCTTC.

This rearrangement joins TRBV28 to TRBJ2-7; D perhaps matches TRBD1 (5 bases). This CDR3 has 14 residues. V was trimmed by 7 bases and J by 4 bases, leaving 17 bases between them. Germline-derived CDR1 and CDR2 are MDHEN and SYDVKM. The CDR3 DNA reads TGTGCCAGCACCTTAGGGGTCGGTTCTTACGAGCAGTACTTC. This encodes CASTLGVGSYEQYF.

This clonotype was observed a few times. The chain uses TRBV7-6 and TRBJ1-1; D is perhaps TRBD1 (5 bases). From germline, CDR1 is SGHVS and CDR2 FNYEAQ. The CDR3 is 16 amino acids. Deletions cut 2 bases from V and 3 bases from J, with 16 bases between. This chain's CDR3 is CASSLSIGAVYTEAFF. CDR3 DNA: TGTGCCAGCAGCTTAAGTATAGGGGCGGTGTACACTGAAGCTTTCTTT.

The chain joins TRBV12-3 or TRBV12-4 to TRBJ2-5; TRBD1 aligns across 8 bases. The CDR3 contains 16 residues. J lost 1 base, V lost 1 base, and 5 bases had no gene match. The CDR3 protein is CASSLVDRGFQETQYF. The CDR3 nucleotides read TGTGCCAGCAGTTTAGTAGACAGGGGCTTCCAAGAGACCCAGTACTTC.

This chain uses TRBV7-9 with TRBJ2-7, with D uncertain. V gave up 3 bases and J gave up 3 bases, with 6 bases separating them. Germline assignment: CDR1 SEHNR and CDR2 FQNEAQ (reference sequence). The CDR3 runs to 12 residues. Written as DNA, the CDR3 is TGTGCCAGCAGCTTCTCGGTCTACGAGCAGTACTTC. Translation gives CASSFSVYEQYF.

In this sample, this clonotype turned up a few times. This chain connects TRBV20-1 to TRBJ1-5, with 10 bases aligning to TRBD1. Germline V gives CDR1 DFQATT, CDR2 SNEGSKA (reference sequence). This CDR3 spans 15 amino acids. V lost 5 bases, J lost 1 base, and 5 bases stayed unmatched. Written as DNA, the CDR3 is TGCAGTGCTGAGGACAGGGGGGGAAGCAATCAGCCCCAGCATTTT. Amino acids: CSAEDRGGSNQPQHF.

V is TRBV12-3 or TRBV12-4 and J is TRBJ1-3; D possibly corresponds to TRBD1 (5 bases). V lost 1 base and J lost 7, with 5 bases in between. CDR3 length equals 12 residues. The CDR3 here is CASSLGGNTIYF. The CDR3 region has the DNA TGTGCCAGCAGTTTAGGGGGGAACACCATATATTTT.